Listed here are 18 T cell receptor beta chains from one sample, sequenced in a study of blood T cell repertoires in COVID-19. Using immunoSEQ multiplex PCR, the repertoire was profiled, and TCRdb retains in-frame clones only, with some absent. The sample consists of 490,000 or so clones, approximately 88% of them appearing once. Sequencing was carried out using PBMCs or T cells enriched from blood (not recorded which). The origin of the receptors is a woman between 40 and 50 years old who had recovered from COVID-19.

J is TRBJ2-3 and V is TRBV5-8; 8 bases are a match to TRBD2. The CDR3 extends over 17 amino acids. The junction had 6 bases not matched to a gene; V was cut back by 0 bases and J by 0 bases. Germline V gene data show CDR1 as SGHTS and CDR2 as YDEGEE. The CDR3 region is CASSLVRASGSTDTQYF. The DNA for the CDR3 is TGTGCCAGCAGCTTGGTTAGGGCTAGCGGGAGCACAGATACGCAGTATTTT.

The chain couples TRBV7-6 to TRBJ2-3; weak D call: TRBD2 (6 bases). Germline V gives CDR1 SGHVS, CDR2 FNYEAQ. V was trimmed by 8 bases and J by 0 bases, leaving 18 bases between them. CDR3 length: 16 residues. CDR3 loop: CASQPFPGLSTDTQYF. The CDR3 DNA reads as TGTGCCAGCCAGCCATTCCCGGGACTTAGCACAGATACGCAGTATTTT. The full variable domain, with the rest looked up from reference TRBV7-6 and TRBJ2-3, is GAGVSQSPRYKVTKRGQDVALRCDPISGHVSLYWYRQALGQGPEFLTYFNYEAQQDKSGLPNDRFSAERPEGSISTLTIQRTEQRDSAMYRCASQPFPGLSTDTQYFGPGTRLTVL.

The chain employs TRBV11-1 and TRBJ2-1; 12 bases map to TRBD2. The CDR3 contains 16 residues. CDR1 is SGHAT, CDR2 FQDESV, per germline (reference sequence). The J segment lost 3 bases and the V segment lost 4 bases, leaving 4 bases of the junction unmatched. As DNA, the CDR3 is TGTGCCAGCAGCTCACGGACTAGCGGGATCTACAATGAGCAGTTCTTC. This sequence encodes CASSSRTSGIYNEQFF.

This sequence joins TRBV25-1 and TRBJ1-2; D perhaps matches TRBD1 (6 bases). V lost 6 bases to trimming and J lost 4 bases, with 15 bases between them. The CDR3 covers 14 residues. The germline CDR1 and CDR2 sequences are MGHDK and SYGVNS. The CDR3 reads CASSSRQAVYGYTF. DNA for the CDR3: TGTGCCAGCAGCTCCCGACAGGCCGTCTATGGCTACACCTTC.

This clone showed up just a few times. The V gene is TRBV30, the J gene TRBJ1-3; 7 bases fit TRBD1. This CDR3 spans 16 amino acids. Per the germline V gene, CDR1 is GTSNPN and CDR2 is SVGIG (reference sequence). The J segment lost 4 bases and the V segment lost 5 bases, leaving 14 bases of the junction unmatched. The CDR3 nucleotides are TGTGCCTGGTCTCCTCCAACAGGGGCGTCGGGAAACACCATATATTTT. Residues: CAWSPPTGASGNTIYF.

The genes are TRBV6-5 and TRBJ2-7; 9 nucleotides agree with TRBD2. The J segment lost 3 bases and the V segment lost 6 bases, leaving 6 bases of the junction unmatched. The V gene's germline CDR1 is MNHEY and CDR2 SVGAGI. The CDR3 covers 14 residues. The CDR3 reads CASSLAGLIYEQYF. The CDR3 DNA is TGTGCCAGCAGCCTAGCGGGATTAATCTACGAGCAGTACTTC.

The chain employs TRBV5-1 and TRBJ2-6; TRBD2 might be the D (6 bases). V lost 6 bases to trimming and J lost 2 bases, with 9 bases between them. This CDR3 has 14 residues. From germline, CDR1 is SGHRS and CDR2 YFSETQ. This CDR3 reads CASTGEAGANVLTF. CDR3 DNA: TGCGCCAGCACGGGGGAGGCTGGGGCCAACGTCCTGACTTTC.

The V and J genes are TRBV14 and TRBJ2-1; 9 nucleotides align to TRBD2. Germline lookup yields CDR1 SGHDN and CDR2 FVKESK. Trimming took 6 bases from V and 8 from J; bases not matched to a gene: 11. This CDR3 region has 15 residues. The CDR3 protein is CASSQRSSGNHEQFF. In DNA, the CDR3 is TGTGCCAGCAGTCAAAGGTCTAGCGGGAACCATGAGCAGTTCTTC.

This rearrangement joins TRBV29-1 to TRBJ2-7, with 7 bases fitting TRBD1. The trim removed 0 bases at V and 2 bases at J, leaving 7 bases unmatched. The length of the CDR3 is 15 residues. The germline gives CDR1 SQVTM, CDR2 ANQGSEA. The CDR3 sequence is CSVEDPTGYTYEQYF. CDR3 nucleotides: TGCAGCGTTGAAGATCCGACAGGGTATACCTACGAGCAGTACTTC.

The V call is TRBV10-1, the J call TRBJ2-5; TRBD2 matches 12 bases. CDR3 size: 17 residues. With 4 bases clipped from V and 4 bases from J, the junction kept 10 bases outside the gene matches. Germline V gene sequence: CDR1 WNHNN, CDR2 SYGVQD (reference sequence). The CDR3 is CASSVSGLAGRLETQYF. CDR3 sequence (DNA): TGCGCCAGCAGTGTCTCAGGACTAGCGGGACGCTTAGAGACCCAGTACTTC.

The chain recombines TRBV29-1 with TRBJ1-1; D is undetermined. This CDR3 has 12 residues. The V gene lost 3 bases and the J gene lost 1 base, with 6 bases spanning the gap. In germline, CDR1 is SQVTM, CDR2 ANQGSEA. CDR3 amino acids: CSVDGPNTEAFF. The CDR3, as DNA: TGCAGCGTTGATGGGCCGAACACTGAAGCTTTCTTT.

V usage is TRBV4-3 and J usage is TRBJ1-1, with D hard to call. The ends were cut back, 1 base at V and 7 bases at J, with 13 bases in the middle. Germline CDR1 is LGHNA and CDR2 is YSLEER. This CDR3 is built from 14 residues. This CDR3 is CASSQGAGPYEAFF. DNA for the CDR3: TGCGCCAGCAGCCAAGGGGCAGGCCCCTATGAAGCTTTCTTT.

The CDR3 here is CASSYSGLAEQYF. The CDR3 nucleotides read TGTGCCAGCAGTTACTCAGGGTTAGCGGAGCAGTACTTC. V usage is TRBV6-6 and J usage is TRBJ2-7; possible D gene TRBD2, 5 bases. Trimming removed 0 bases from V and 7 bases from J, with 10 bases in between. This CDR3 comprises 13 residues. Germline V gene data show CDR1 as MNHNY and CDR2 as SVGAGI (reference sequence).

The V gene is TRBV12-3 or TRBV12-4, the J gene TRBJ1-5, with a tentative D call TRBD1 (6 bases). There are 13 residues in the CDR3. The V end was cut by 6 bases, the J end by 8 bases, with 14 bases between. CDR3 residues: CASRSTKGEPQHF. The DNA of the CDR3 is TGTGCCAGCAGGTCTACAAAGGGGGAGCCCCAGCATTTT.

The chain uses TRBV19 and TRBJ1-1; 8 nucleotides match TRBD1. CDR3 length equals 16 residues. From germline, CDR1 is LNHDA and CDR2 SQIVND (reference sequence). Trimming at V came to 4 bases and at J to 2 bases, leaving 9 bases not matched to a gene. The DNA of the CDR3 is TGTGCCAGTAGTACCCGGCAGGGGGCGCCTAACACTGAAGCTTTCTTT. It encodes CASSTRQGAPNTEAFF.

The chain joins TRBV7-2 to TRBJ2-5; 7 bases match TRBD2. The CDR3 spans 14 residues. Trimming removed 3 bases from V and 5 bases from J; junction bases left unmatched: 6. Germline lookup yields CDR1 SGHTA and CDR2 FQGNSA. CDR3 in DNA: TGTGCCAGCAGCTTTCAGCGGGGAGGGGAGACCCAGTACTTC. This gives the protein CASSFQRGGETQYF.

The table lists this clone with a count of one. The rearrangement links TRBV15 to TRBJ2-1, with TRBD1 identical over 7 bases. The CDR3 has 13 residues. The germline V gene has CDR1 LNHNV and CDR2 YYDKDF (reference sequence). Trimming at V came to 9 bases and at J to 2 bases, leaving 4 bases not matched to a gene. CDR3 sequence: CATEDRAYNEQFF. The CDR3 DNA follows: TGTGCCACGGAAGACAGGGCCTACAATGAGCAGTTCTTC.

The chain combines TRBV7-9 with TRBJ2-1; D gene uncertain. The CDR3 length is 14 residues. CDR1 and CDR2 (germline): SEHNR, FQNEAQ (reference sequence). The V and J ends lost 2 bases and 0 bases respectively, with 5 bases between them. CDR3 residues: CASSLMYSYNEQFF. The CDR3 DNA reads TGTGCCAGCAGCTTAATGTACTCCTACAATGAGCAGTTCTTC.